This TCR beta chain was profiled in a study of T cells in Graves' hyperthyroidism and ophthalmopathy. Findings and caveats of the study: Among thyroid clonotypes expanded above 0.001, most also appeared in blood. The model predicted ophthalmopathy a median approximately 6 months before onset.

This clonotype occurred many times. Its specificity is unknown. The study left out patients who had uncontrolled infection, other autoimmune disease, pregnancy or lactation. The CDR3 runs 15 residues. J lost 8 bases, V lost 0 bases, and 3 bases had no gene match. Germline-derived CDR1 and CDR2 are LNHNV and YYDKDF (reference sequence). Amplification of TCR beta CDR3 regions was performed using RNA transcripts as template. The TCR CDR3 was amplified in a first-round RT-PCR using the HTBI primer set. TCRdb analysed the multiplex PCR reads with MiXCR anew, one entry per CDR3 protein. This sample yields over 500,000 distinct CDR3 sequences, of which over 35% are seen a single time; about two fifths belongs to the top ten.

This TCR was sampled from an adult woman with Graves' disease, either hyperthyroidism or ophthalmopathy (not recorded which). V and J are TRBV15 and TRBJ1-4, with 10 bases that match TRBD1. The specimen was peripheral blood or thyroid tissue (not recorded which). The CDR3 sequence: CATSRDGTGVEKLFF. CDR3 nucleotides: TGTGCCACCAGCAGAGATGGGACAGGGGTAGAAAAACTGTTTTTT.